This T cell receptor (beta chain) was sequenced in a study of control samples from healthy donors and cancer patients. TCRdb's copy holds only in-frame clones and misses some; the assay was immunoSEQ multiplex PCR. This table holds just under 80,000 clones, roughly 90% found once. Sequenced sample: PBMCs. This TCR was recovered from a woman in her fifties or sixties with head and neck cancer.

CDR3 DNA: TGCGCCAGCAGCCAAGATACGGGACAGGGGGGTAGCTACGAGCAGTACTTC. It specifies CASSQDTGQGGSYEQYF. The rearrangement links TRBV4-1 to TRBJ2-7; 11 positions agree with TRBD1. From germline, CDR1 is MGHRA and CDR2 YSYEKL. V lost 0 bases to trimming and J lost 3 bases; unmatched junction nucleotides: 7. The CDR3 spans 17 residues.